This T cell receptor (beta chain) was sequenced in a study of blood T cell repertoires in COVID-19. The age range of participants was 18 to 89 years, with residence in about two dozen US areas. Only one count was recorded for this clone. Repertoires were generated with immunoSEQ multiplex PCR, while TCRdb's copy carries only in-frame clones and drops some. This sample has almost 250,000 clones, with roughly 85% found just once. The germline CDR1 and CDR2 sequences are SGHRS and YFSETQ. This CDR3 has 16 residues. Between the trimmed V and J ends, which lost 7 bases and 3 bases, there was a span of 19 bases.

The sequenced sample consisted of PBMCs or T cells enriched from blood (not recorded which). The sequence derives from a woman aged 45-65 years with acute COVID-19. This sequence joins TRBV5-1 and TRBJ2-2; D might be TRBD1 (5 bases). The CDR3: CASEWGATYDTGELFF. The CDR3 DNA reads TGCGCCAGCGAGTGGGGCGCGACCTACGACACCGGGGAGCTGTTTTTT.